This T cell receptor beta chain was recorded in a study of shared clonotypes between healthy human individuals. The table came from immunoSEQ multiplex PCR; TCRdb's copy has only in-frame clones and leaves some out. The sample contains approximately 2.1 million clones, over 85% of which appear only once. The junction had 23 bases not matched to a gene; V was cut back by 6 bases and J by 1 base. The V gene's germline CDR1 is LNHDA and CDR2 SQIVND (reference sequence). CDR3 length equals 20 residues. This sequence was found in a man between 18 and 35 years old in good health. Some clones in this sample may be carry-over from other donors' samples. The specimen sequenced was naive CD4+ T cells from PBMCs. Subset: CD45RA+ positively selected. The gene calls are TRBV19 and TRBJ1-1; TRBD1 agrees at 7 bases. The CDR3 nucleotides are TGTGCCAGTAGCAGCAGGGGCGGTAGGGGAGGGAACAGGGGGAACACTGAAGCTTTCTTT. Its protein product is CASSSRGGRGGNRGNTEAFF.